A single sample gave rise to the 9 T cell receptor beta chains below, sequenced in a study of identical twins. TCRdb re-called the 5' RACE reads through MiXCR, storing one row per CDR3 protein. The sample includes hundreds of thousands of distinct CDR3 sequences, 8.5% to 9.5% of them seen just once. These sequences were also reported in another study, on yellow fever vaccine responses in identical twins.

Input material: PBMCs. Source of these receptors: a woman under 30 in good health.

This clonotype turned up a few times. J is TRBJ2-1 and V is TRBV29-1; perhaps TRBD1 as D (5 bases). Between the trimmed V and J ends, which lost 4 bases and 3 bases, there was a span of 13 bases. This CDR3 has 14 residues. CDR1 and CDR2 (germline): SQVTM, ANQGSEA. The CDR3 sequence is CSVVGPGLYNEQFF. The CDR3 DNA follows: TGCAGCGTTGTAGGGCCAGGGCTCTACAATGAGCAGTTCTTC.

This rearrangement joins TRBV29-1 to TRBJ2-7; D might be TRBD2 (6 bases). CDR1 is SQVTM, CDR2 ANQGSEA, per germline. CDR3 length: 11 amino acids. V lost 7 bases and J 3 bases, leaving 10 bases between the germline ends. CDR3 region: CSGGTVYEQYF. CDR3 nucleotides: TGCAGCGGCGGGACGGTCTACGAGCAGTACTTC.

This sequence joins TRBV20-1 and TRBJ2-1; 8 bases are shared with TRBD2. The CDR3 consists of 16 residues. Germline values: CDR1 DFQATT, CDR2 SNEGSKA (reference sequence). Trimming removed 6 bases from V and 4 bases from J; junction bases left unmatched: 14. CDR3 nucleotide sequence: TGCAGTGCCCCCCCGACGAGCGGGAGTACTTACAATGAGCAGTTCTTC. Translated: CSAPPTSGSTYNEQFF.

This rearrangement joins TRBV14 to TRBJ2-3; tentative D call: TRBD1 (5 bases). The V and J ends lost 6 bases and 4 bases respectively, with 11 bases between them. This CDR3 comprises 13 residues. CDR1 SGHDN and CDR2 FVKESK come from the germline V gene. As DNA, the CDR3 is TGTGCCAGCAGTCGGACACTTTCAGATACGCAGTATTTT. It encodes CASSRTLSDTQYF.

The chain uses TRBV3-1 and TRBJ2-2; D unresolved. Germline-derived CDR1 and CDR2 are LGHDT and YNNKEL (reference sequence). The V end lost 0 bases, the J end lost 6 bases, and 8 bases lay between the germline ends. This CDR3 is 14 amino acids long. The CDR3 region is CASSQDFSPGELFF. The CDR3 DNA is TGTGCCAGCAGCCAAGATTTCAGCCCCGGGGAGCTGTTTTTT.

Ten or more counts support this clonotype. The chain has TRBV6-5 and TRBJ2-2, with D perhaps matching TRBD1 (5 bases). V was clipped by 4 bases and J by 8 bases, with 8 bases between them. CDR1 and CDR2 from the germline V gene are MNHEY and SVGAGI. This CDR3 spans 12 amino acids. In DNA form, the CDR3 reads TGTGCCAGCAGTTCCAGACAGGGGGAGCTGTTTTTT. It specifies CASSSRQGELFF.

This clonotype showed up just a few times. The chain combines TRBV11-2 with TRBJ2-6; D may be TRBD1 or TRBD2 (7 bases each). Germline CDR1 SGHAT, CDR2 FQNNGV. This CDR3 has 17 amino acids. V was pared by 3 bases and J by 2 bases, with 14 bases between. This CDR3 is CASSFQGGAAGANVLTF. CDR3 coding DNA: TGTGCCAGCAGCTTCCAGGGGGGGGCGGCTGGGGCCAACGTCCTGACTTTC.

The chain employs TRBV20-1 and TRBJ2-3; D not resolved. CDR3 length equals 14 residues. CDR1 DFQATT and CDR2 SNEGSKA come from the germline V gene (reference sequence). V was shortened by 3 bases and J by 2 bases, with 12 bases between the two germline ends. The CDR3 loop is CSASPPLSTDTQYF. In DNA, the CDR3 is TGCAGTGCTAGTCCACCGTTATCCACAGATACGCAGTATTTT.

Only a few counts were recorded for this clonotype. This chain connects TRBV5-1 to TRBJ2-3; D not certain. The ends were cut back, 1 base at V and 2 bases at J, with 8 bases in the middle. The CDR3 has 14 residues. CDR1 and CDR2 from the germline V gene are SGHRS and YFSETQ. CDR3 amino acids: CASSLNYLTDTQYF. For the CDR3, the DNA is TGCGCCAGCAGCTTGAACTACCTCACAGATACGCAGTATTTT.